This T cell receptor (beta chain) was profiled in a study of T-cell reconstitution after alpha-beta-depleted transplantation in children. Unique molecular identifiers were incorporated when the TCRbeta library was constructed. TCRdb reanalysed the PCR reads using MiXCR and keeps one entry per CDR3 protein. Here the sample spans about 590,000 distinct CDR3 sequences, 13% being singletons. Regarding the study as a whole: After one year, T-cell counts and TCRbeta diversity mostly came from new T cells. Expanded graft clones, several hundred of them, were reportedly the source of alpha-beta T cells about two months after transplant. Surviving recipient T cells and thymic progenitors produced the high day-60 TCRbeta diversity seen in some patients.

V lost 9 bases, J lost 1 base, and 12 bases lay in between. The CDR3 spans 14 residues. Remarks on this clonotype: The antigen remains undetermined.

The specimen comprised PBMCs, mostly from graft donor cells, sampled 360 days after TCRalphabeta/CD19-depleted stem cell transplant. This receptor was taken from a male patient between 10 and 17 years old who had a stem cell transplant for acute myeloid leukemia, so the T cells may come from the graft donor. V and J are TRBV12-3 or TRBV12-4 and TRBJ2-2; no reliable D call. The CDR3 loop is CASSKDLNTGELFF. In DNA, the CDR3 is TGTGCCAGTTCTAAGGACCTGAACACCGGGGAGCTGTTTTTT.